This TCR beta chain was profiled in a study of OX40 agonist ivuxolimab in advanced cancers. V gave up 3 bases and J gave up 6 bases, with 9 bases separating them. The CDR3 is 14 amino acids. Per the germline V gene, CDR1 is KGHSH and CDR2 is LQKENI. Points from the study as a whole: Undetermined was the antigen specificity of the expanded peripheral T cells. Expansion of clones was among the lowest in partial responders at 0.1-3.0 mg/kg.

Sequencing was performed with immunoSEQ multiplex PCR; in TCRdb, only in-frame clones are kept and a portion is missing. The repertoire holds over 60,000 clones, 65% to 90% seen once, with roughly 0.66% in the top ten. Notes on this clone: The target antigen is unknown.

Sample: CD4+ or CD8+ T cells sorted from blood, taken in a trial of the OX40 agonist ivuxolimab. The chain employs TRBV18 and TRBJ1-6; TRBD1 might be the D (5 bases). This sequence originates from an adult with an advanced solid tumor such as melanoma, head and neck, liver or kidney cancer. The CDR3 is CASSPGDANSPLHF. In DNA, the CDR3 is TGTGCCAGCTCACCGGGGGACGCTAATTCACCCCTCCACTTT.